The source of this T cell receptor (beta chain) is a study of blood T cells in healthy people across ages. CDR1 SQVTM and CDR2 ANQGSEA come from the germline V gene. CDR3 size: 14 residues. Trimming pared 3 bases from V and 1 base from J, leaving 11 bases between. It was ten milliliters of peripheral blood that were drawn from each donor. Every sample had a minimum of 6.5 million PBMCs isolated. Together with a sample-barcoded 5' primer, a J-beta primer mix was included in a second PCR lasting roughly 6 to 12 cycles. TCRdb processed the 5' RACE reads anew with MiXCR; each CDR3 protein has one entry. The repertoire consists of 1.5 million or so distinct CDR3 sequences, with about 45% occurring once and the leading ten covering under 5%.

Sequenced sample: blood. This clonotype originated in a woman aged 18-29 years in good health. The chain combines TRBV29-1 with TRBJ2-3; D unclear. The CDR3 DNA reads TGCAGCGTTGATAAACTATACCGCACAGATACGCAGTATTTT. The encoded protein is CSVDKLYRTDTQYF.